Below are 19 T cell receptor beta chains sequenced from a single sample in a study of blood T cell repertoires in COVID-19 (dated by TCRdb to about 2020). The method behind the library was the immunoSEQ multiplex PCR assay. TCRdb mirrors the immuneACCESS table, restricted to in-frame sequences. Some clones are absent from its copies; in checked studies, under half trace to an unresolved V gene, and the reason for the others is unknown. Within this sample are about 210,000 clones, with about 86% of them counted one time only. The top ten clonotypes cover more than 8.5% of the sample. The source material was PBMCs or T cells enriched from blood (not recorded which). These receptors were taken from a woman between 50 and 59 years old with acute COVID-19.

With respect to this clone: The CDR3 ends on some other residue instead of the conserved phenylalanine or tryptophan, so this is likely a read error. It is unclear where the CDR3 begins or ends on the DNA, so no DNA is shown, and the CDR3 is as TCRdb lists it. The chain recombines TRBV6-6 with TRBJ2-7; the table assigns TRBD1, which was not confirmed against the DNA. The CDR3 sequence runs 10 residues, both termini included. The germline V gene has CDR1 MNHNY and CDR2 SVGAGI (reference sequence). The CDR3 sequence is CASSTHTGVT.

In its sample, this clone was seen once. The chain recombines TRBV9 with TRBJ2-6; no definite D call. The V end lost 3 bases, the J end lost 0 bases, and 16 bases lay between the germline ends. The CDR3 is 18 amino acids. The germline V gene encodes CDR1 SGDLS and CDR2 YYNGEE. The CDR3 bases are TGTGCCAGCAGCGCAAGCCGGTATCTCAACTCTGGGGCCAACGTCCTGACTTTC. Protein: CASSASRYLNSGANVLTF.

This chain links TRBV12-5 with TRBJ1-5; D gene ambiguous. Germline V CDR1 and CDR2: LGHNT, FRNRAP. Trimming took 7 bases from V and 5 from J, leaving 9 bases between them. CDR3 length: 12 residues. CDR3 in amino acids: CASAERDQPQHF. In nucleotides, the CDR3 is TGTGCTAGTGCCGAGAGAGATCAGCCCCAGCATTTT.

The chain uses TRBV30 and TRBJ1-5; D possibly corresponds to TRBD1 (5 bases). V gave up 2 bases and J gave up 4 bases, with 12 bases separating them. The CDR3 covers 14 residues. From germline, CDR1 is GTSNPN and CDR2 SVGIG (reference sequence). CDR3 protein: CAWSSGNGNQPQHF. For the CDR3, the DNA is TGTGCCTGGAGTTCAGGGAATGGGAATCAGCCCCAGCATTTT.

V is TRBV29-1 and J is TRBJ2-1; 12 bases line up with TRBD2. Looked up from germline, CDR1 is SQVTM and CDR2 is ANQGSEA. V shed 7 bases and J 9 bases; nucleotides not matched to a gene: 16. The CDR3 covers 16 residues. For the CDR3, the DNA is TGCAGCGGATGGGCCGCATCGACTAGCGGGGGAGGTGAGCAGTTCTTC. The encoded protein is CSGWAASTSGGGEQFF.

Many counts were recorded for this clone. The chain joins TRBV18 to TRBJ2-7; 7 bases align to TRBD1. The trim removed 2 bases at V and 3 bases at J, leaving 10 bases unmatched. The CDR3 is made up of 16 amino acids. Germline CDR1 reads KGHSH; CDR2 reads LQKENI. CDR3 nucleotide sequence: TGTGCCAGCTCACCAACTCCGGGACAGCTCAACTACGAGCAGTACTTC. Translated: CASSPTPGQLNYEQYF.

The chain is built from TRBV19 and TRBJ1-1; 8 nucleotides match TRBD1. The CDR3 totals 14 residues. Per the germline V gene, CDR1 is LNHDA and CDR2 is SQIVND (reference sequence). The junction had 4 bases not matched to a gene; V was cut back by 3 bases and J by 4 bases. CDR3: CASSIQGAGTEAFF. DNA of the CDR3: TGTGCCAGTAGTATCCAGGGGGCCGGCACTGAAGCTTTCTTT.

This clone has just a few counts. CDR3 sequence reads: CASSLVGLEAETQYF. In DNA, the CDR3 is TGTGCCAGCAGCTTAGTGGGACTAGAGGCGGAGACCCAGTACTTC. V gene TRBV7-2 combines with J gene TRBJ2-5, with TRBD2 matching over 8 bases. V was clipped by 1 base and J by 5 bases; unmatched bases: 6. The germline gives CDR1 SGHTA, CDR2 FQGNSA. The CDR3 has 15 amino acids. Drawing the rest from reference TRBV7-2 and TRBJ2-5, the complete variable domain is GAGVSQSPSNKVTEKGKDVELRCDPISGHTALYWYRQSLGQGLEFLIYFQGNSAPDKSGLPSDRFSAERTGGSVSTLTIQRTQQEDSAVYLCASSLVGLEAETQYFGPGTRLLVL.

V gene TRBV5-6 combines with J gene TRBJ1-5; no reliable D call. This CDR3 contains 14 residues. V was trimmed by 2 bases and J by 0 bases, leaving 6 bases between them. From germline, CDR1 is SGHDT and CDR2 YYEEEE. The CDR3 protein is CASSFGFSNQPQHF. The CDR3 nucleotides are TGTGCCAGCAGCTTCGGGTTTAGCAATCAGCCCCAGCATTTT.

DNA of the CDR3: TGTGCCAGCTCACCCCTTGGAATAGAGGGGGAGGGCTACACCTTC. Translation gives CASSPLGIEGEGYTF. V and J are TRBV18 and TRBJ1-2, with TRBD1 as a possible D gene (6 bases). The V and J ends lost 3 bases and 8 bases respectively, with 19 bases between them. Germline-derived CDR1 and CDR2 are KGHSH and LQKENI. The CDR3 runs to 15 residues.

V usage is TRBV29-1 and J usage is TRBJ2-1; D unresolved. The CDR3 extends over 10 amino acids. In germline, CDR1 is SQVTM, CDR2 ANQGSEA. V was cut by 6 bases and J by 10 bases, with 10 bases left in between. CDR3: CSVVAAEQFF. CDR3 nucleotide sequence: TGCAGCGTAGTAGCCGCGGAGCAGTTCTTC.

The chain combines TRBV19 with TRBJ1-2, with 11 bases matching TRBD1. V shed 3 bases, J shed 3 bases, and the junction held 0 bases outside the gene matches. The CDR3 runs 14 residues. CDR1 and CDR2 from the germline V gene are LNHDA and SQIVND (reference sequence). The DNA of the CDR3 is TGTGCCAGTAGTATGGGACAGGGGGACTATGGCTACACCTTC. Amino acid sequence: CASSMGQGDYGYTF.

This chain connects TRBV28 to TRBJ2-1; 10 nucleotides line up with TRBD2. V was clipped by 4 bases and J by 0 bases; unmatched bases: 15. Germline V gene lookup returns CDR1 MDHEN and CDR2 SYDVKM. The CDR3 is 20 amino acids. For the CDR3, the DNA is TGTGCCAGCAGTTCGTTGGGACTAGCGACTACCCGAAGCTCCTACAATGAGCAGTTCTTC. Translation: CASSSLGLATTRSSYNEQFF.

This clone was detected only a few times. The chain recombines TRBV7-8 with TRBJ2-2, with 7 bases that match TRBD1. V was pared by 5 bases and J by 1 base, with 13 bases of the junction left unmatched. The CDR3 length is 18 residues. Germline CDR1 SGHVS, CDR2 FQNEAQ. The CDR3 DNA reads as TGTGCCAGCAGCCTAACCAGACCGGGACAGAAGAACACCGGGGAGCTGTTTTTT. This translates into CASSLTRPGQKNTGELFF.

In this sample, this clone turned up once. The V and J genes are TRBV19 and TRBJ2-7; a possible D gene is TRBD1 (6 bases). The V gene lost 4 bases and the J gene lost 1 base, with 17 bases spanning the gap. Germline lookup yields CDR1 LNHDA and CDR2 SQIVND (reference sequence). This CDR3 is built from 16 residues. The CDR3 here is CASSTGTIQGSYEQYF. For the CDR3, the DNA is TGTGCCAGTAGTACCGGAACAATACAGGGTTCCTACGAGCAGTACTTC.

CDR3 DNA sequence: TGTGCCACCTCAAGGACAGGGTCGGACACTGAAGCTTTCTTT. Protein: CATSRTGSDTEAFF. V and J are TRBV24-1 and TRBJ1-1; 8 bases are shared with TRBD1. The CDR3 is 14 residues long. Germline loops: CDR1 KGHDR, CDR2 SFDVKD. V dropped 9 bases and J dropped 3; count of bases not matched to a gene: 8.

The CDR3 DNA follows: TGTGCCAGCAGCCAAGTAATGACGGGAGGGCCATACGAGCAGTACTTC. Translated: CASSQVMTGGPYEQYF. The rearrangement links TRBV3-1 (or the pseudogene TRBV3-2) to TRBJ2-7, with 8 bases that match TRBD2. Germline assignment: CDR1 LGHDT and CDR2 YNNKEL (reference sequence). J was trimmed by 4 bases and V by 1 base; bases with no gene match: 9. The CDR3 loop spans 16 amino acids.

This chain uses TRBV2 with TRBJ2-7; TRBD2 agrees at 12 bases. This CDR3 comprises 15 residues. Germline CDR1 reads SNHLY; CDR2 reads FYNNEI. J lost 5 bases, V lost 8 bases, and 10 bases had no gene match. DNA of the CDR3: TGTGCCAGCGCTAGCGGGGGGGTTGCTATCGACGAGCAGTACTTC. Protein product: CASASGGVAIDEQYF.

The V and J genes are TRBV7-2 and TRBJ2-7, with D possibly TRBD2 on 6 matching bases. CDR3 length: 15 amino acids. V dropped 0 bases and J dropped 5 bases, with 14 bases sitting between them. Germline lookup yields CDR1 SGHTA and CDR2 FQGNSA. Written as DNA, the CDR3 is TGTGCCAGCAGCTTAGCGTTGGCGGGGAGGAACGAGCAGTACTTC. It encodes CASSLALAGRNEQYF.